The next 24 T cell receptor beta chains were all read from a single sample in a study of shared clonotypes between healthy human individuals. Assay: immunoSEQ multiplex PCR; the TCRdb copy retains only in-frame clones and omits some. The sample lists 2 million to 2.5 million clones, approximately 94% occurring once. Sequenced sample: naive CD4+ T cells sorted from blood. The subset: CD45RA+ positively selected. The receptors originated from a young man in good health.

This chain uses TRBV5-6 with TRBJ1-2; D not resolved. This CDR3 contains 14 residues. V was cut by 0 bases and J by 3 bases, with 9 bases left in between. Germline loops: CDR1 SGHDT, CDR2 YYEEEE. CDR3 bases: TGTGCCAGCAGCTTGGGCAGTTCGGACTATGGCTACACCTTC. As protein: CASSLGSSDYGYTF.

V gene TRBV18 combines with J gene TRBJ1-2, with TRBD1 matching 8 bases. CDR3 length: 13 amino acids. With 5 bases clipped from V and 10 bases from J, the junction kept 9 bases outside the gene matches. Per the germline V gene, CDR1 is KGHSH and CDR2 is LQKENI. The CDR3 coding sequence is TGTGCCAGCTCAGGGGGATCGGACAGGGACTACACCTTC. This encodes CASSGGSDRDYTF.

This clone occurred once. The chain links TRBV2 to TRBJ2-2, with D perhaps TRBD1 or TRBD2 (6 bases each). The V and J ends lost 7 bases and 4 bases respectively, with 13 bases between them. The CDR3 totals 14 residues. From germline, CDR1 is SNHLY and CDR2 FYNNEI. The CDR3 nucleotides read TGTGCCAGCAAGGCGACGGGGGCCACCGGGGAGCTGTTTTTT. It specifies CASKATGATGELFF.

The chain uses TRBV5-6 and TRBJ2-7; TRBD2 matches at 7 bases. CDR3 length: 14 amino acids. Germline loops: CDR1 SGHDT, CDR2 YYEEEE. V dropped 1 base and J dropped 2; count of bases not matched to a gene: 3. As DNA, the CDR3 is TGTGCCAGCAGCTTGCGGGGGGTAACCTACGAGCAGTACTTC. Its translation is CASSLRGVTYEQYF.

The table lists this clone with a count of one. The gene calls are TRBV2 and TRBJ2-1, with D possibly matching TRBD1 (5 bases). V was clipped by 5 bases and J by 1 base, with 9 bases between them. Germline CDR1 is SNHLY and CDR2 is FYNNEI. The CDR3 contains 14 residues. CDR3 in DNA: TGTGCCAGCAGTCCAGGGATGTCCTACAATGAGCAGTTCTTC. It translates to CASSPGMSYNEQFF. Filled out from reference TRBV2 and TRBJ2-1, the complete variable domain reads EPEVTQTPSHQVTQMGQEVILRCVPISNHLYFYWYRQILGQKVEFLVSFYNNEISEKSEIFDDQFSVERPDGSNFTLKIRSTKLEDSAMYFCASSPGMSYNEQFFGPGTRLTVL.

The genes are TRBV6-6 and TRBJ1-2; D might be TRBD1 (5 bases). The V and J ends lost 4 bases and 1 base respectively, with 16 bases between them. The V gene's germline CDR1 is MNHNY and CDR2 SVGAGI (reference sequence). There are 16 residues in the CDR3. CDR3 in amino acids: CASSSRRDGLNYGYTF. The CDR3 region has the DNA TGTGCCAGCAGTTCCCGGAGGGACGGCCTTAACTATGGCTACACCTTC.

The chain uses TRBV19 and TRBJ2-1, with TRBD2 matching over 8 bases. The CDR3 runs to 15 residues. Trimming removed 11 bases from V and 7 bases from J; junction bases left unmatched: 16. Germline V CDR1 and CDR2: LNHDA, SQIVND (reference sequence). CDR3 region: CAVRPGSGSWNEQFF. CDR3 DNA: TGTGCCGTTAGGCCGGGAAGCGGGAGCTGGAATGAGCAGTTCTTC.

The genes are TRBV27 and TRBJ1-5; 8 bases fit TRBD1. The V segment lost 4 bases and the J segment 1 base; nucleotides outside the gene matches: 9. The V gene's germline CDR1 is MNHEY and CDR2 SMNVEV (reference sequence). The CDR3 has 17 amino acids. This chain's CDR3 is CASSSHGQGGSNQPQHF. In DNA form, the CDR3 reads TGTGCCAGCAGTTCGCACGGACAGGGCGGGAGCAATCAGCCCCAGCATTTT.

The V call is TRBV14, the J call TRBJ2-5, with D tentatively TRBD1 or TRBD2 (5 bases each). Trimming took 1 base from V and 1 from J, leaving 10 bases between them. CDR3 size: 15 residues. Germline V gives CDR1 SGHDN, CDR2 FVKESK. The CDR3 loop reads CASSQGKGPQETQYF. In nucleotides, the CDR3 is TGTGCCAGCAGCCAAGGGAAGGGACCCCAAGAGACCCAGTACTTC.

The V gene is TRBV7-9, the J gene TRBJ2-3, with D unclear. V lost 3 bases and J 0 bases, leaving 7 bases between the germline ends. Germline CDR1 reads SEHNR; CDR2 reads FQNEAQ (reference sequence). The CDR3 has 14 residues. CDR3 loop: CASSLESSTDTQYF. CDR3 DNA: TGTGCCAGCAGCTTGGAGAGTAGCACAGATACGCAGTATTTT.

This chain joins TRBV28 and TRBJ1-5; 7 bases map to TRBD1. CDR1 is MDHEN and CDR2 is SYDVKM in the germline V gene. V shed 7 bases, J shed 0 bases, and the junction held 9 bases outside the gene matches. The length of the CDR3 is 16 residues. The CDR3: CASNGQESYSNQPQHF. Written as DNA, the CDR3 is TGTGCCAGCAATGGACAGGAGTCCTATAGCAATCAGCCCCAGCATTTT.

The chain has TRBV4-1 and TRBJ2-3; 8 bases fit TRBD2. CDR3 size: 17 residues. The germline gives CDR1 MGHRA, CDR2 YSYEKL. V gave up 3 bases and J gave up 6 bases; unmatched junction bases: 14. The CDR3 is CASSQGIVGLVGDTQYF. The CDR3 nucleotides read TGCGCCAGCAGCCAGGGCATCGTGGGACTAGTTGGCGATACGCAGTATTTT.

The gene calls are TRBV4-3 and TRBJ2-3; D is uncertain. CDR3 length: 15 amino acids. CDR1 is LGHNA and CDR2 is YSLEER in the germline V gene. V was shortened by 0 bases and J by 4 bases, with 11 bases between the two germline ends. The CDR3 is CASSQDGAPADTQYF. The CDR3 nucleotides are TGCGCCAGCAGCCAAGATGGAGCCCCGGCAGATACGCAGTATTTT.

V usage is TRBV6-1 and J usage is TRBJ1-2; maybe TRBD1 (6 bases). CDR1 is MNHNS, CDR2 SASEGT, per germline. CDR3 size: 15 residues. The V gene lost 6 bases and the J gene lost 2 bases, with 16 bases spanning the gap. The CDR3 nucleotides read TGTGCCAGCAGCACCCAACAGGGATCCAACTATGGCTACACCTTC. Translation: CASSTQQGSNYGYTF.

The chain has TRBV11-2 and TRBJ2-3; 7 bases map to TRBD2. Germline CDR1 reads SGHAT; CDR2 reads FQNNGV. CDR3 length: 15 amino acids. The V segment lost 2 bases and the J segment 6 bases; nucleotides outside the gene matches: 8. The CDR3 is CASSLNPAGADTQYF. DNA of the CDR3: TGTGCCAGCAGCTTAAATCCGGCGGGAGCGGATACGCAGTATTTT.

The chain combines TRBV5-6 with TRBJ1-1; TRBD1 agrees at 8 bases. The J segment lost 1 base and the V segment lost 4 bases, leaving 12 bases of the junction unmatched. This CDR3 region has 17 residues. Germline-derived CDR1 and CDR2 are SGHDT and YYEEEE. CDR3 sequence: CASSPLLLDRGNTEAFF. The CDR3 nucleotides read TGTGCCAGCAGCCCCTTACTTCTCGACAGGGGGAACACTGAAGCTTTCTTT. Using reference TRBV5-6 and TRBJ1-1 for the parts outside the CDR3, the full variable domain is DAGVTQSPTHLIKTRGQQVTLRCSPKSGHDTVSWYQQALGQGPQFIFQYYEEEERQRGNFPDRFSGHQFPNYSSELNVNALLLGDSALYLCASSPLLLDRGNTEAFFGQGTRLTVV.

The CDR3 bases are TGTGCCAGCTCCGCGGACAGGGGGAAGTTCGATGAGCAGTTCTTC. Amino acid sequence: CASSADRGKFDEQFF. This chain joins TRBV18 and TRBJ2-1; 10 bases line up with TRBD1. The germline CDR1 and CDR2 sequences are KGHSH and LQKENI. V dropped 6 bases and J dropped 8; count of bases not matched to a gene: 10. CDR3 length: 15 residues. Filled out from reference TRBV18 and TRBJ2-1, the complete variable domain reads NAGVMQNPRHLVRRRGQEARLRCSPMKGHSHVYWYRQLPEEGLKFMVYLQKENIIDESGMPKERFSAEFPKEGPSILRIQQVVRGDSAAYFCASSADRGKFDEQFFGPGTRLTVL.

The CDR3 bases are TGTGCCAGCTCATCTAAAGCTAATCAGCCCCAGCATTTT. Amino acids: CASSSKANQPQHF. This chain joins TRBV18 and TRBJ1-5; D unresolved. The germline gives CDR1 KGHSH, CDR2 LQKENI. CDR3 length: 13 residues. V was clipped by 5 bases and J by 4 bases, with 9 bases between them. The variable domain in full, with the rest retrieved from reference TRBV18 and TRBJ1-5, is NAGVMQNPRHLVRRRGQEARLRCSPMKGHSHVYWYRQLPEEGLKFMVYLQKENIIDESGMPKERFSAEFPKEGPSILRIQQVVRGDSAAYFCASSSKANQPQHFGDGTRLSIL.

For this clone: At the DNA level, this CDR3 is encoded by other sequences in the same sample as well. The chain employs TRBV6-1 and TRBJ1-6; D unclear. Germline-derived CDR1 and CDR2 are MNHNS and SASEGT. CDR3 size: 14 residues. The V gene lost 1 base and the J gene lost 7 bases, with 8 bases spanning the gap. The CDR3 is CASSEVRGNSPLHF. CDR3 sequence (DNA): TGTGCCAGCAGTGAAGTACGAGGGAATTCACCCCTCCACTTT.

This chain links TRBV5-1 with TRBJ2-7; D is uncertain. Trimming took 4 bases from V and 5 from J, leaving 19 bases between them. The CDR3 sequence is 15 residues long. Germline CDR1 and CDR2: SGHRS and YFSETQ. The CDR3 loop reads CASSPASESPHEQYF. The CDR3 DNA reads as TGCGCCAGCAGCCCCGCCTCCGAATCACCCCACGAGCAGTACTTC.

This clone has a single count. The chain has TRBV10-3 and TRBJ2-5, with 7 positions matching TRBD1. The CDR3 is 17 amino acids. V gave up 11 bases and J gave up 1 base; unmatched junction bases: 19. Germline V CDR1 and CDR2: ENHRY, SYGVKD. CDR3 region: CASSRGRSGGSQETQYF. The CDR3 nucleotides are TGTGCCTCTTCACGAGGCCGATCAGGGGGTTCCCAAGAGACCCAGTACTTC.

The V gene is TRBV9, the J gene TRBJ2-1, with unresolved D. CDR1 and CDR2 (germline): SGDLS, YYNGEE. The CDR3 extends over 14 amino acids. Between the trimmed V and J ends, which lost 0 bases and 5 bases, there was a span of 9 bases. The chain's CDR3 is CASSVGSDDNEQFF. For the CDR3, the DNA is TGTGCCAGCAGCGTAGGATCCGACGACAATGAGCAGTTCTTC. The variable domain in full, completed from reference TRBV9 and TRBJ2-1, reads DSGVTQTPKHLITATGQRVTLRCSPRSGDLSVYWYQQSLDQGLQFLIQYYNGEERAKGNILERFSAQQFPDLHSELNLSSLELGDSALYFCASSVGSDDNEQFFGPGTRLTVL.

The chain carries TRBV6-6 and TRBJ1-2; 9 bases line up with TRBD1. CDR1 is MNHNY and CDR2 is SVGAGI in the germline V gene (reference sequence). V was clipped by 6 bases and J by 8 bases; unmatched bases: 7. The CDR3 runs to 13 residues. The CDR3 loop reads CASRIQGAGGYTF. The CDR3 coding sequence is TGTGCCAGCAGGATACAGGGGGCAGGGGGCTACACCTTC.

This chain connects TRBV7-9 to TRBJ1-5; D gene unclear. Trimming left V 2 bases short and J 0 bases short, with 5 bases between. The CDR3 contains 14 residues. CDR1 SEHNR and CDR2 FQNEAQ come from the germline V gene (reference sequence). CDR3 sequence: CASSLPGSNQPQHF. The CDR3 bases are TGTGCCAGCAGCTTACCGGGTAGCAATCAGCCCCAGCATTTT. Variable domain in full (rest from reference TRBV7-9 and TRBJ1-5): DTGVSQNPRHKITKRGQNVTFRCDPISEHNRLYWYRQTLGQGPEFLTYFQNEAQLEKSRLLSDRFSAERPKGSFSTLEIQRTEQGDSAMYLCASSLPGSNQPQHFGDGTRLSIL.